This T cell receptor beta chain was sequenced during a study of response to subunit inactivated influenza vaccine. CDR3 size: 17 residues. Germline CDR1 reads SGHRS; CDR2 reads YFSETQ. V was pared by 3 bases and J by 6 bases, with 21 bases between. Study outcomes and limitations: Authors proposed each seasonal influenza vaccination draws in few new T cells.

Remarks on this clonotype: Its specificity is unknown.

TCRdb reanalysed the RT-PCR reads using MiXCR and keeps one entry per CDR3 protein. The table lists hundreds of thousands of distinct CDR3 sequences, 14% of them singletons, with 6% to 9.5% in the top ten. The receptor comes from a man aged 50-60 years who received an inactivated influenza vaccine. The starting material was PBMCs from blood, obtained approximately 15 days before vaccination. The chain links TRBV5-1 to TRBJ1-4; no clear D. The CDR3 DNA sequence: TGCGCCAGCAGCTCGACCCCCTCCGGCAGGCCACATGAAAAACTGTTTTTT. Its translation is CASSSTPSGRPHEKLFF.